This T cell receptor beta chain was retrieved from a study of TIL therapy for anti-PD-1-resistant metastatic lung cancer (dated by TCRdb to about 2021). Broadly, across the study: Tumors were harvested prior to any PD-1/PD-L1 blockade, after which nivolumab was administered to patients, and lymphodepletion, expanded TIL infusion and IL-2 were given to patients who progressed. A median age of approximately 55 years (range about 35-85) and a median tumor PD-L1 proportion score of 6% were recorded among enrolled patients. The cohort was predominantly lung adenocarcinoma, with a handful of EGFR-mutant and two ALK-rearranged tumors, and half of patients were current or former smokers. A median non-synonymous tumor mutation burden of about 1.5 mutations per megabase was determined across the cohort by whole-exome sequencing. T cell receptor beta sequencing of tumor and peripheral blood served to follow clonotypes across the tumor, the expanded TIL product, and serial blood samples.

According to the study, the label for this sample's time point signals: pre-treatment sample, taken before nivolumab and TIL therapy. Adults with stage 4 NSCLC were enrolled from October 2017 to early 2020 in a dual-center phase I trial. Samples came from a single-arm, open-label phase I trial of tumor-infiltrating lymphocyte therapy with nivolumab in advanced non-small cell lung cancer. Blood mononuclear cells from EDTA tubes were separated on a Ficoll gradient and snap-frozen as pellets, and DNA was extracted from the cells using a Qiagen mini-prep kit. A note on this clone: Its antigen is not yet known. There are no base qualities to consult, and no much larger clone falls within one base.

Using bias-controlled multiplex PCR with the immunoSEQ v3 hsTCRB kit, the TCR beta CDR3 regions were amplified from genomic DNA. TCR libraries were sequenced on an Illumina NextSeq 500 to some 2 million read pairs for survey level or roughly 4.5-6.5 million for deep level. As for how the authors treated the data: Clonality was reported by immunoSEQ Analyzer software, which also assigned V, D and J genes and filtered out non-productive sequences. To compare repertoires between infused TIL and blood, productive Simpson clonality was used along with the Morisita overlap index of productive TRB rearrangements. For each clone in blood, the absolute clonotype count was estimated by multiplying the lymphocyte count by the CD3+ fraction and by the clone's productive frequency. The table comes from immuneACCESS by way of TCRdb, which keeps in-frame sequences with V and J called. Part of the clones is missing from these tables; in studies checked, under half for an unresolved V gene and the rest for unknown reasons. The D gene and trimming were derived from the DNA, and the V and J assignments and clone size from that table. The sample data list fewer than 60,000 clones, and 80% to 90% of these were observed just once. The top ten constitute less than 6% of the sample.

Relative to germline, V is 8 bases shorter and J is 6 bases shorter, with 17 bases between their ends. From its cysteine to its phenylalanine, the CDR3 spans 14 amino acids. Of the read, only the CDR3 DNA is kept; its 42 bases are in frame from base 1. In the germline V gene, CDR1 corresponds to SGHDN and CDR2 to FVKESK. Results the study describes overall, beyond this receptor: The cohort was highly selected, with more treatment-naive, never-smoker and oncogene-addicted patients than typical, limiting generalizability. The baseline peripheral repertoire was partially replaced by infused TIL clonotypes, which then decayed over months, and persistence showed no apparent association with response. The study protocol defined all tumor marker inferences as exploratory.

The sample consisted of blood, taken at baseline. This chain joins TRBV14 to TRBJ2-1; tentative D gene TRBD2, with 7 bases matching. The TCR comes from a person between 25 and 79 years old with non-small cell lung cancer. The DNA sequence follows: TGTGCCAGCTCCGGGGGGCGAAGCGTCAATGAGCAGTTCTTC. This gives the protein CASSGGRSVNEQFF.